This TCR beta chain is from a study of blood T cell repertoires in COVID-19. About the research overall: Donors in the United States, Italy and Spain gave samples during acute or convalescent COVID-19. T cells, B-cell-depleted T cells, or PBMCs supplied cDNA or gDNA.

The CDR3 sequence is 18 residues long. The ends lost 1 base at V and 2 bases at J; junction bases unmatched: 14. Germline V gene sequence: CDR1 SGHTA, CDR2 FQGNSA. Per the authors' pipeline: Using reference gene primer amplification, nucleated cell counts were estimated. The table came from immunoSEQ multiplex PCR; TCRdb's copy has only in-frame clones and leaves some out. V and J calls plus clone size are reproduced from that table; the DNA served to infer D and trimming. The sample yields some 54,000 clones, about 91% seen once. The chain recombines TRBV7-2 with TRBJ2-7; 7 nucleotides align to TRBD2. Sequencing used peripheral blood. The receptor comes from a man in his 60s with acute or convalescent COVID-19. The CDR3 loop is CASSLDHPDIAGTYEQYF. Here the CDR3 DNA reads TGTGCCAGCAGCTTAGACCACCCAGATATAGCGGGTACCTACGAGCAGTACTTC.